Shown below are 17 T cell receptor beta chains from a single sample sequenced in a study of CD8 T cells in Susac syndrome. With random hexamers, reverse transcription was performed on about 0.5 to 1 ug of RNA. TCRdb re-called the immunoSEQ multiplex PCR reads with MiXCR, one entry per CDR3 protein. This sample has 150,000 to 180,000 distinct CDR3 sequences, with roughly 95% found just once. Sequencing was done on a sample of CD8+ T cells from PBMCs. The receptors shown here come from a human donor with multiple sclerosis.

V is TRBV29-1 and J is TRBJ2-1, with TRBD2 matching 7 bases. Germline CDR1 SQVTM, CDR2 ANQGSEA. The V and J ends lost 0 bases and 5 bases, in that order; junction bases with no gene match: 7. This CDR3 has 15 amino acids. This chain's CDR3 is CSVEDGRGGNNEQFF. The CDR3 nucleotides are TGCAGCGTTGAAGATGGGAGGGGCGGGAACAATGAGCAGTTCTTC.

A single count supports this clonotype. The chain has TRBV15 and TRBJ1-5; no definite D call. Trimming pared 4 bases from V and 6 bases from J, leaving 10 bases between. The germline V gene encodes CDR1 LNHNV and CDR2 YYDKDF (reference sequence). The CDR3 extends over 13 amino acids. The DNA of the CDR3 is TGTGCCACCAGCACCGGACGGTTTCAGCCCCAGCATTTT. Encoded protein: CATSTGRFQPQHF.

The V call is TRBV20-1, the J call TRBJ1-1, with 8 bases identical to TRBD1. The CDR3 is 15 residues long. The V segment lost 1 base and the J segment 1 base; nucleotides outside the gene matches: 5. Germline CDR1 reads DFQATT; CDR2 reads SNEGSKA (reference sequence). The CDR3 loop reads CSARAFGTGNTEAFF. The CDR3 bases are TGCAGTGCTAGAGCCTTCGGGACAGGGAACACTGAAGCTTTCTTT.

This chain uses TRBV6-5 with TRBJ1-2, with D possibly matching TRBD1 (6 bases). This CDR3 is 14 amino acids long. Germline CDR1 and CDR2: MNHEY and SVGAGI. V gave up 9 bases and J gave up 4 bases, with 18 bases separating them. CDR3 loop: CASQLWTASYGYTF. CDR3 sequence (DNA): TGTGCCAGTCAACTATGGACAGCCTCCTATGGCTACACCTTC.

The chain is built from TRBV7-9 and TRBJ2-3; D is ambiguous. The CDR3 loop spans 13 amino acids. The V and J ends lost 1 base and 4 bases respectively, with 6 bases between them. In germline, CDR1 is SEHNR, CDR2 FQNEAQ (reference sequence). DNA for the CDR3: TGTGCCAGCAGCTTAGTGCACGCAGATACGCAGTATTTT. Residues: CASSLVHADTQYF.

V and J are TRBV6-6 and TRBJ1-2; 7 bases align to TRBD1. Germline trimming cut 0 bases from V and 6 bases from J; bases unmatched to any gene: 4. There are 14 residues in the CDR3. CDR1 is MNHNY, CDR2 SVGAGI, per germline (reference sequence). The CDR3 DNA reads TGTGCCAGCAGTTACTCAGGGACAGAGGATGGCTACACCTTC. Protein: CASSYSGTEDGYTF.

The CDR3 region has the DNA TGTGCCAGCAGCCTAACCAACGAGCAGTACTTC. Its translation is CASSLTNEQYF. The chain recombines TRBV11-2 with TRBJ2-7; D not certain. Trimming took 5 bases from V and 5 from J, leaving 7 bases between them. CDR1 SGHAT and CDR2 FQNNGV come from the germline V gene. The CDR3 has 11 residues.

CDR3 in amino acids: CAWSVLGETYEQYV. CDR3 in DNA: TGTGCCTGGAGTGTACTCGGGGAAACCTACGAGCAGTACGTC. V gene TRBV30 combines with J gene TRBJ2-7; D is perhaps TRBD2 (5 bases). Germline V lookup: CDR1 GTSNPN, CDR2 SVGIG (reference sequence). V shed 0 bases and J shed 2 bases, with 11 bases lying between them. The CDR3 extends over 14 amino acids.

The chain uses TRBV29-1 and TRBJ2-2; TRBD2 aligns across 13 bases. Germline V lookup: CDR1 SQVTM, CDR2 ANQGSEA. V lost 6 bases to trimming and J lost 6 bases; unmatched junction nucleotides: 10. This CDR3 has 16 amino acids. CDR3 protein: CSVEGLAGLPAGELFF. The CDR3 DNA follows: TGCAGCGTCGAGGGACTAGCGGGGCTCCCAGCCGGGGAGCTGTTTTTT.

The chain combines TRBV15 with TRBJ2-1, with 8 nucleotides matching TRBD1. Trimming took 3 bases from V and 0 from J; bases not matched to a gene: 13. The germline V gene has CDR1 LNHNV and CDR2 YYDKDF (reference sequence). The CDR3 length is 19 residues. The DNA for the CDR3 is TGTGCCACCAGCAGCGATTCCGGACAGGGTCCAAGCTCCTACAATGAGCAGTTCTTC. Translation gives CATSSDSGQGPSSYNEQFF.

The J gene is TRBJ2-3, the V gene TRBV12-5; the D gene is possibly TRBD1 (7 bases). CDR1 is LGHNT, CDR2 FRNRAP, per germline. There are 15 residues in the CDR3. V shed 1 base and J shed 3 bases, with 11 bases lying between them. The CDR3 sequence: CASGLAQGTTDTQYF. DNA for the CDR3: TGTGCTAGTGGTTTGGCACAGGGGACTACAGATACGCAGTATTTT.

V usage is TRBV25-1 and J usage is TRBJ2-7, with 9 bases fitting TRBD1. With V trimmed by 10 bases and J by 3 bases, 4 bases remained unmatched. The CDR3 covers 12 residues. Germline lookup yields CDR1 MGHDK and CDR2 SYGVNS. CDR3 in amino acids: CATGTGNYEQYF. CDR3 in DNA: TGTGCCACCGGGACAGGGAACTACGAGCAGTACTTC.

This chain uses TRBV7-9 with TRBJ2-3; the D is unclear. CDR3 length: 14 amino acids. Per the germline V gene, CDR1 is SEHNR and CDR2 is FQNEAQ (reference sequence). With 2 bases removed from V and 1 base from J, the gap between germline ends came to 7 bases. CDR3 sequence (DNA): TGTGCCAGCAGCTTAACCCGGGGCACAGATACGCAGTATTTT. This codes for CASSLTRGTDTQYF.

The chain employs TRBV29-1 and TRBJ2-2; D is unclear. In germline, CDR1 is SQVTM, CDR2 ANQGSEA. V was trimmed by 2 bases and J by 0 bases, leaving 4 bases between them. The CDR3 contains 13 residues. CDR3 nucleotides: TGCAGCGTTGAAAGTCCGAACACCGGGGAGCTGTTTTTT. It is translated as CSVESPNTGELFF.

J is TRBJ2-1 and V is TRBV18; D not resolved. V lost 4 bases, J lost 2 bases, and 3 bases lay in between. This CDR3 has 12 amino acids. Germline V gives CDR1 KGHSH, CDR2 LQKENI. The CDR3 coding sequence is TGTGCCAGCTCACGAACCTACAATGAGCAGTTCTTC. Its translation is CASSRTYNEQFF.

The chain couples TRBV12-3 or TRBV12-4 to TRBJ2-2; TRBD2 aligns across 9 bases. CDR3 length: 15 amino acids. J was trimmed by 1 base and V by 6 bases; bases with no gene match: 3. CDR3 nucleotide sequence: TGTGCCAGCAGGGTTAGCGGGGGGAACACCGGGGAGCTGTTTTTT. Protein: CASRVSGGNTGELFF.

The V gene is TRBV11-2, the J gene TRBJ2-7; 10 bases fit TRBD1. Germline lookup yields CDR1 SGHAT and CDR2 FQNNGV. This CDR3 has 16 residues. Trimming removed 1 base from V and 5 bases from J; junction bases left unmatched: 8. The CDR3 DNA follows: TGTGCCAGCAGCTTAGTGGGGACAGGGGTCGGGCACGAGCAGTACTTC. Protein product: CASSLVGTGVGHEQYF.